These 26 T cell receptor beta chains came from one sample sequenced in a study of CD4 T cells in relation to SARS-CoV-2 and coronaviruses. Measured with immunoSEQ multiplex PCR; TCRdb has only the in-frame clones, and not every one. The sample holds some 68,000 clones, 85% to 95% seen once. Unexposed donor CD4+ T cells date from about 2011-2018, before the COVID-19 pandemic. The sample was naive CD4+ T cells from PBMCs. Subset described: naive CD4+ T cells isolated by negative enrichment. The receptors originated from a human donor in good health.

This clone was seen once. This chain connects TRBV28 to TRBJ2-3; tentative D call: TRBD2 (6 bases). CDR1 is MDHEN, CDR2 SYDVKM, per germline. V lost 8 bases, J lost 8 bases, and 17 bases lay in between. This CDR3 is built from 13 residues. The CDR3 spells CASRQPGGGTQYF. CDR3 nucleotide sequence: TGTGCCAGCCGCCAACCCGGGGGTGGTACGCAGTATTTT.

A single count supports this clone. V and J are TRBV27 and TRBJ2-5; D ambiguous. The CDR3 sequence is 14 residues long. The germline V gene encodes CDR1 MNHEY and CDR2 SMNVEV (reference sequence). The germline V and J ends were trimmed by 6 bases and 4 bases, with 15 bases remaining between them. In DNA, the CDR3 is TGTGCCAGCAGCCCTCGGCTCATCCCAGAGACCCAGTACTTC. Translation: CASSPRLIPETQYF.

In nucleotides, the CDR3 is TGTGCCAGCAGCCAGGGGGGCAGAAACTACGAGCAGTACTTC. This gives the protein CASSQGGRNYEQYF. The chain joins TRBV6-5 to TRBJ2-7; D might be TRBD1 (7 bases). The V gene's germline CDR1 is MNHEY and CDR2 SVGAGI. This CDR3 region has 14 residues. The V and J ends lost 6 bases and 3 bases respectively, with 15 bases between them.

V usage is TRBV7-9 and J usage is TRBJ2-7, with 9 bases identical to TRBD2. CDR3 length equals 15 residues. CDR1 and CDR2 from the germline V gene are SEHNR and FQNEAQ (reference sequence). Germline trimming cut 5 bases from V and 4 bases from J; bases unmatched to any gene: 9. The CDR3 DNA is TGTGCCAGCAGCCCGGCGGGAGGGGAATGGTACGAGCAGTACTTC. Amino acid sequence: CASSPAGGEWYEQYF.

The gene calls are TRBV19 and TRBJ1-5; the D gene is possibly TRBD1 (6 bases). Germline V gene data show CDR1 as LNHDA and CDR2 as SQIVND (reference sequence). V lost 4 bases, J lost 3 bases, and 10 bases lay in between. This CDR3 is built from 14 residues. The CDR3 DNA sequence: TGTGCCAGTAGTAGTCGGGGGCTCAATCAGCCCCAGCATTTT. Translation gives CASSSRGLNQPQHF. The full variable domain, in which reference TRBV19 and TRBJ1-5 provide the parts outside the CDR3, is DGGITQSPKYLFRKEGQNVTLSCEQNLNHDAMYWYRQDPGQGLRLIYYSQIVNDFQKGDIAEGYSVSREKKESFPLTVTSAQKNPTAFYLCASSSRGLNQPQHFGDGTRLSIL.

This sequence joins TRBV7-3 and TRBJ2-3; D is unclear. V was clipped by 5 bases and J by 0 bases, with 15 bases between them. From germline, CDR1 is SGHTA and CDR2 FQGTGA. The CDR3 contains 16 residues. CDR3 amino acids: CASSPRSHRSTDTQYF. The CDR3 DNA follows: TGTGCCAGCAGCCCTCGTTCCCACCGGAGCACAGATACGCAGTATTTT.

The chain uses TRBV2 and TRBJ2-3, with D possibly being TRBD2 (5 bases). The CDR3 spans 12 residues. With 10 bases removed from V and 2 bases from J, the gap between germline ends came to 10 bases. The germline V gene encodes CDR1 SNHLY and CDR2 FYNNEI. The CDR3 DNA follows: TGTGCCAATAGCGTTGACACAGATACGCAGTATTTT. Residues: CANSVDTDTQYF.

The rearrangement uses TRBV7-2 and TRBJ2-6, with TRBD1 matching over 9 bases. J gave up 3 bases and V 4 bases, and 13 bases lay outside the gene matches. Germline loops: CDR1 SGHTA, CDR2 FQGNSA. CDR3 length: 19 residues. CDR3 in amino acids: CASSSPGTGFFGGANVLTF. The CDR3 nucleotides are TGTGCCAGCAGCTCCCCCGGGACAGGGTTTTTCGGTGGGGCCAACGTCCTGACTTTC.

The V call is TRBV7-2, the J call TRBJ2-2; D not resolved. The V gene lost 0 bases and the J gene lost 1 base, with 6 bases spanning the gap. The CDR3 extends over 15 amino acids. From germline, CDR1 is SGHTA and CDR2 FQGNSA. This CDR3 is CASSLAGLNTGELFF. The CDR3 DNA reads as TGTGCCAGCAGCTTAGCAGGGCTGAACACCGGGGAGCTGTTTTTT.

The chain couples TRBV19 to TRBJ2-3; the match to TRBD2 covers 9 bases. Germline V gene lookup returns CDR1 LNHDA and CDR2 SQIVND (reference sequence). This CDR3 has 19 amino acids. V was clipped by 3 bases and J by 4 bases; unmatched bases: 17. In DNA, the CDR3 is TGTGCCAGTAGTATCGTTTCGGCGCGGGGGGGTAGTAGGGCAGATACGCAGTATTTT. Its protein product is CASSIVSARGGSRADTQYF.

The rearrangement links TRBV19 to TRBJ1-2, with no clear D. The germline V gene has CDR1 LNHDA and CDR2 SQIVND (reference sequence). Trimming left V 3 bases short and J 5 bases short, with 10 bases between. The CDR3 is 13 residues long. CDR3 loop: CASSIPDLYGYTF. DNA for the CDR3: TGTGCCAGTAGTATCCCAGACCTATATGGCTACACCTTC. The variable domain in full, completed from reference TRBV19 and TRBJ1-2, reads DGGITQSPKYLFRKEGQNVTLSCEQNLNHDAMYWYRQDPGQGLRLIYYSQIVNDFQKGDIAEGYSVSREKKESFPLTVTSAQKNPTAFYLCASSIPDLYGYTFGSGTRLTVV.

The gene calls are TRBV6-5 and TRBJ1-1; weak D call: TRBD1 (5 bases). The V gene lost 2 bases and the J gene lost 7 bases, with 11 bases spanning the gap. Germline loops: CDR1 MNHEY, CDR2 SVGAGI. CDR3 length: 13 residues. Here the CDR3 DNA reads TGTGCCAGCAGTTACCCCTCAAGGGGTGAAGCTTTCTTT. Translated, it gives CASSYPSRGEAFF.

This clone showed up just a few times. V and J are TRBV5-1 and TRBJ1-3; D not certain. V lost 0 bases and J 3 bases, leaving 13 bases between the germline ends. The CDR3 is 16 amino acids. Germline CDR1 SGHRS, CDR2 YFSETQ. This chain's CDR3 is CASSLDGSSVGNTIYF. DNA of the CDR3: TGCGCCAGCAGCTTGGACGGCAGCTCTGTTGGAAACACCATATATTTT.

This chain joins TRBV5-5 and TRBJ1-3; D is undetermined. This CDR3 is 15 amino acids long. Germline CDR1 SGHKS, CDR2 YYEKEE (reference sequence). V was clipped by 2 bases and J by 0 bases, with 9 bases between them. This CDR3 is CASSFGPSSGNTIYF. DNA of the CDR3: TGTGCCAGCAGCTTTGGCCCGAGCTCTGGAAACACCATATATTTT.

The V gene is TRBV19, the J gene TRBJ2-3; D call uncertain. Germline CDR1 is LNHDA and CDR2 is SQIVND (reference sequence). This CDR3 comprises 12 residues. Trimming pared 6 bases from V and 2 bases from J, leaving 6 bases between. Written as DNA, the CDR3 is TGTGCCAGTAGAAGGGCCACAGATACGCAGTATTTT. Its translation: CASRRATDTQYF.

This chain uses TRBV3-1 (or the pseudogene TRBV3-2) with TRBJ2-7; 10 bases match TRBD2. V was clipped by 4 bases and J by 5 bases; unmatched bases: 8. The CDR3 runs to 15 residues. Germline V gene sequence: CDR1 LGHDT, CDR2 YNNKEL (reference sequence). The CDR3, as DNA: TGTGCCAGCAGCCTATATAGCGGGGGGCACGACGAGCAGTACTTC. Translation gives CASSLYSGGHDEQYF.

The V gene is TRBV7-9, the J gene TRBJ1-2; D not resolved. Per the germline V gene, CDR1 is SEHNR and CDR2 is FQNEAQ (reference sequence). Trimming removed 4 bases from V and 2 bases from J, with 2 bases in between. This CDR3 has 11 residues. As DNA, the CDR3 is TGTGCCAGCAGCTCGAACTATGGCTACACCTTC. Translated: CASSSNYGYTF.

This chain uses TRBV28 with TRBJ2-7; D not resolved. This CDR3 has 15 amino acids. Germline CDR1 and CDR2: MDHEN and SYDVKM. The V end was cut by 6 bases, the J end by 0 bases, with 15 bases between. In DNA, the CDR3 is TGTGCCAGCAGCCCCCCATCTCGGATCTCCTACGAGCAGTACTTC. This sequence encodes CASSPPSRISYEQYF.

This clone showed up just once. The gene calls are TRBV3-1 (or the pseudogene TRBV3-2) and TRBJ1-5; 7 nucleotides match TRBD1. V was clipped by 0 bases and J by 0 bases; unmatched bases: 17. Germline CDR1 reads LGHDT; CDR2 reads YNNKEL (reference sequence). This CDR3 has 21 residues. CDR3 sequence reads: CASSQDRWQGVPYHSNQPQHF. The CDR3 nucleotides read TGTGCCAGCAGCCAAGATCGTTGGCAGGGGGTCCCCTACCATAGCAATCAGCCCCAGCATTTT.

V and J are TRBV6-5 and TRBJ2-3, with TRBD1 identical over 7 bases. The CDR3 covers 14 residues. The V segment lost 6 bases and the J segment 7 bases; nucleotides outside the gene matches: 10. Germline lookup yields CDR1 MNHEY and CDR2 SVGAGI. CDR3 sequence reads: CASRYRGSLYTQYF. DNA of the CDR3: TGTGCCAGCAGATACAGGGGTTCATTGTATACGCAGTATTTT.

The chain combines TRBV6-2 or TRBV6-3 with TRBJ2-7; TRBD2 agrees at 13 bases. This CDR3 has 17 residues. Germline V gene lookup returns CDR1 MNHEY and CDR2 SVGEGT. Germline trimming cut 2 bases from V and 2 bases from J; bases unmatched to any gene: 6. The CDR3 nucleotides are TGTGCCAGCAGTTACCAAACCGGGACTAGCGGGGCCTACGAGCAGTACTTC. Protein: CASSYQTGTSGAYEQYF.

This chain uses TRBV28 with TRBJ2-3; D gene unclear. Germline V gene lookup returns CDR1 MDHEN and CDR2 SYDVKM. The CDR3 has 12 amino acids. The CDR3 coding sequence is TGTGTCTCCGGTCAAGGCACAGATACGCAGTATTTT. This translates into CVSGQGTDTQYF.

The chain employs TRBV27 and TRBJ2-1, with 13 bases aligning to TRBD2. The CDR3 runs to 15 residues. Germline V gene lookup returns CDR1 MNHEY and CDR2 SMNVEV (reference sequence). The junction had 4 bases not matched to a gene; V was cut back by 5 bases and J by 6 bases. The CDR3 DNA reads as TGTGCCAGCAGTCTAGGACTAGCGGGAGTCAATGAGCAGTTCTTC. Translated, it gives CASSLGLAGVNEQFF.

The chain's CDR3 is CASSFSGTGVVETQYF. The CDR3 region has the DNA TGTGCCAGCAGCTTCAGCGGGACAGGGGTTGTAGAGACCCAGTACTTC. The V gene is TRBV11-3, the J gene TRBJ2-5, with 10 bases identical to TRBD1. Per the germline V gene, CDR1 is SGHNT and CDR2 is YENEEA. Unmatched junction bases numbered 8, after V lost 3 bases and J lost 4 bases. The CDR3 runs 16 residues.

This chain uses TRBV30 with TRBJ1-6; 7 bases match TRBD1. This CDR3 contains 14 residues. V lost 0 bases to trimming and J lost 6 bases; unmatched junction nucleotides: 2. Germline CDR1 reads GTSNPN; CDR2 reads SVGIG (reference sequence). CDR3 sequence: CAWSVGQVNSPLHF. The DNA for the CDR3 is TGTGCCTGGAGTGTAGGACAGGTTAATTCACCCCTCCACTTT.

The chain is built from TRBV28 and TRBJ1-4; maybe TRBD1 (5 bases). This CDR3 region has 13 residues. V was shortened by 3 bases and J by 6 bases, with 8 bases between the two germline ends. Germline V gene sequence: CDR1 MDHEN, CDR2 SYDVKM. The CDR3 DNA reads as TGTGCCAGCAGTTTCGACAGCTATGAAAAACTGTTTTTT. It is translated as CASSFDSYEKLFF.